The following is a T cell receptor (beta chain) sequence with its context. This sample stems from a study of blood T cell repertoires in COVID-19. Using immunoSEQ multiplex PCR, the repertoire was profiled, and TCRdb retains in-frame clones only, with some absent. The profile shows 350,000 to 450,000 clones, over 75% of them singletons. Recruits, aged roughly 18 to 89 years, lived in 24 US areas. Participants' reported clinical history set cohort assignment. The recovered donors of Cohort 3 showed two negative PCRs, clearance, or symptom resolution. The source material was PBMCs or T cells enriched from blood (not recorded which). This TCR was sampled from a man aged 25-40 years who had recovered from COVID-19.

CDR3 sequence reads: CASSLAISHEQYF. The CDR3 DNA is TGTGCCAGCAGCTTAGCGATTAGCCACGAGCAGTACTTC. This chain links TRBV7-2 with TRBJ2-7; D gene uncertain. There are 13 residues in the CDR3. The germline V gene has CDR1 SGHTA and CDR2 FQGNSA. V lost 0 bases to trimming and J lost 5 bases, with 8 bases between them.